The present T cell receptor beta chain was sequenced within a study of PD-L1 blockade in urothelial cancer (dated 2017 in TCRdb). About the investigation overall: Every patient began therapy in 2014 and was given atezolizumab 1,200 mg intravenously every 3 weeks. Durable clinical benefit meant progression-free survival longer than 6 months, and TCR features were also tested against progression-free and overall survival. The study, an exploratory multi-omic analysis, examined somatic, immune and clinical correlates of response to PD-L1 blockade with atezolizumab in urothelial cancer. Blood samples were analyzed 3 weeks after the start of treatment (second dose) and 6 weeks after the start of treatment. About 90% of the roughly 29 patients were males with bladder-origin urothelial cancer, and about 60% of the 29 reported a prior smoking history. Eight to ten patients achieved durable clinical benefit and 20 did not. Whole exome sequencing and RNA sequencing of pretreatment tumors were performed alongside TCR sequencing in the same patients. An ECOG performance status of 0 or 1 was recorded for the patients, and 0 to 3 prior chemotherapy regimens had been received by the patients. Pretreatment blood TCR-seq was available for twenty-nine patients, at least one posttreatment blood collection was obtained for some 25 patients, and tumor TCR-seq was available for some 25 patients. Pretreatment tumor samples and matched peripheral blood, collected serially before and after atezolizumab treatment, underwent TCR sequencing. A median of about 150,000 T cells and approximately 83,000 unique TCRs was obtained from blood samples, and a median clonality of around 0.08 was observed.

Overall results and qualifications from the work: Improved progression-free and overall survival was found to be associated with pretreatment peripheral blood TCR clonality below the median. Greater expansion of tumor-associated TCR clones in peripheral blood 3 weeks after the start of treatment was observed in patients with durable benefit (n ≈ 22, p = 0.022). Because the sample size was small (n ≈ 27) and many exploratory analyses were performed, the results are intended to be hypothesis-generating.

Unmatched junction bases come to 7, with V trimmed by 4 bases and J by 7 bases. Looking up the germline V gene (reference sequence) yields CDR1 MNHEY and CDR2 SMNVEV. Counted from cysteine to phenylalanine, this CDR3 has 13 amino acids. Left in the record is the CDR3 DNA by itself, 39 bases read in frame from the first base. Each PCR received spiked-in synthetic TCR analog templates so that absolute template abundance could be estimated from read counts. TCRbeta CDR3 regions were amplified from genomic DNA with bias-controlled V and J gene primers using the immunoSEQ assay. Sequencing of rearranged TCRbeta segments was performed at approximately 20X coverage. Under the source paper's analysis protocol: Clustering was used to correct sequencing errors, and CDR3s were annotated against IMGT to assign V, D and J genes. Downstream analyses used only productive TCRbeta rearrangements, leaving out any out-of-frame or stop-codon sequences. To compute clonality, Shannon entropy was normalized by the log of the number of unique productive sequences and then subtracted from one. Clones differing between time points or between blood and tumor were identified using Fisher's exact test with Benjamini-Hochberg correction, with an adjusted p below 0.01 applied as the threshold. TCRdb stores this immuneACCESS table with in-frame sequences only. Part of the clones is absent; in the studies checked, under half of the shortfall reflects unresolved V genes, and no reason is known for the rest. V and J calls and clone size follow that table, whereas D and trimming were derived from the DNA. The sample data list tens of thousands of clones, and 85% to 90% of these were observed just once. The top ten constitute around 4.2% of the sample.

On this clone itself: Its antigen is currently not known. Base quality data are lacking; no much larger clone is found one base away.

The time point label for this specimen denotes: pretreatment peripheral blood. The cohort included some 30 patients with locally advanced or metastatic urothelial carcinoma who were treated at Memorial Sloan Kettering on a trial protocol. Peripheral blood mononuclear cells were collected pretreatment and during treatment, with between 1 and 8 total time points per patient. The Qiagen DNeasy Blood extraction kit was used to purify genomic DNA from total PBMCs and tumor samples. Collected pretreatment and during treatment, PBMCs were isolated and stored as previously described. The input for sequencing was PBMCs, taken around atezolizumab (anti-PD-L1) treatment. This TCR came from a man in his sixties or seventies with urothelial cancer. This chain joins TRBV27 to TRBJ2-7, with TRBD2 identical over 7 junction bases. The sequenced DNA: TGTGCCAGCAGTTCCAGGGAGGGCAGGGAGCAGTACTTC. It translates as CASSSREGREQYF.